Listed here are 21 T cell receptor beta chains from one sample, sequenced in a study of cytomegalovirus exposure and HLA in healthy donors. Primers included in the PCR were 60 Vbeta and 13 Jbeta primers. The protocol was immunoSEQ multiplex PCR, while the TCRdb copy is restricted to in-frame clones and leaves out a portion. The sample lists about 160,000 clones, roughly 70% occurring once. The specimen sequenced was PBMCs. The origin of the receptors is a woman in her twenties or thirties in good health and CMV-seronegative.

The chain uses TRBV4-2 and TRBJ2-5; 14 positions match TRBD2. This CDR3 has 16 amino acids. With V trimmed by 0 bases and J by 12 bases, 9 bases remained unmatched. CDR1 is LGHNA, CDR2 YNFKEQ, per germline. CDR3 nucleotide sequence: TGTGCCAGCAGCCAAGATATGGGACTAGCGGGAGATGTTAAGTACTTC. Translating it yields CASSQDMGLAGDVKYF.

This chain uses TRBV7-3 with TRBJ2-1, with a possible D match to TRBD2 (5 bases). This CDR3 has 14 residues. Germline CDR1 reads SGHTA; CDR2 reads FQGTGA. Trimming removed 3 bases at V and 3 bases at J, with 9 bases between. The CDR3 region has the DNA TGTGCCAGCAGCTTGGACTCATACTACAATGAGCAGTTCTTC. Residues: CASSLDSYYNEQFF.

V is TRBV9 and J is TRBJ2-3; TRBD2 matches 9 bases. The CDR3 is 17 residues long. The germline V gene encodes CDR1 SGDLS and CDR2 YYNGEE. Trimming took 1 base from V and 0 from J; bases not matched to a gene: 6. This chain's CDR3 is CASSVQTLAGSTDTQYF. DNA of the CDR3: TGTGCCAGCAGCGTACAAACCCTAGCGGGAAGCACAGATACGCAGTATTTT.

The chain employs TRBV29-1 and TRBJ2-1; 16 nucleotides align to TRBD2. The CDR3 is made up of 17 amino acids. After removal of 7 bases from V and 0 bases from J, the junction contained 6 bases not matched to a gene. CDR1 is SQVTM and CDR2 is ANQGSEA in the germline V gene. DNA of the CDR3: TGCAGCGCTCCGGGACTAGCGGGAGGGAGCTCCTACAATGAGCAGTTCTTC. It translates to CSAPGLAGGSSYNEQFF.

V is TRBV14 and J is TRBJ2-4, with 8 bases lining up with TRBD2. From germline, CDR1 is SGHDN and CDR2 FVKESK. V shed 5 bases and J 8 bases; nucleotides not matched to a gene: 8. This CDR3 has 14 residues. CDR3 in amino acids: CASSIRTSRDIQYF. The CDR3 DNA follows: TGTGCCAGCAGCATTCGGACTAGCCGGGACATTCAGTACTTC.

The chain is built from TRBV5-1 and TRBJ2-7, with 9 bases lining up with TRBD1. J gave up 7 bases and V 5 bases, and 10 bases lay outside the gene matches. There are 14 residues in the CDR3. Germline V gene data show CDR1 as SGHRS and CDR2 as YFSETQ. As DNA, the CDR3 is TGCGCCAGCAGTCCTCGGGACAGGGTTGGTGAGCAGTACTTC. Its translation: CASSPRDRVGEQYF.

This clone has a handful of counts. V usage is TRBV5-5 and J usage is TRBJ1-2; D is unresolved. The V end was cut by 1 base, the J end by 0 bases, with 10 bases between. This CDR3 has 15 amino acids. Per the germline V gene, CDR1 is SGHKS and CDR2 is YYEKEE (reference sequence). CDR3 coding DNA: TGTGCCAGCAGCTTGAGATCTTCTACTAACTATGGCTACACCTTC. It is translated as CASSLRSSTNYGYTF.

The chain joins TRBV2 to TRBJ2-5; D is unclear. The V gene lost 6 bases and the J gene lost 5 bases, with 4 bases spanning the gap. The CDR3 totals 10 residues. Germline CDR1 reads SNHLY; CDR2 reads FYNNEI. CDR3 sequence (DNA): TGTGCCAGCAGCGTGGAGACCCAGTACTTC. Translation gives CASSVETQYF.

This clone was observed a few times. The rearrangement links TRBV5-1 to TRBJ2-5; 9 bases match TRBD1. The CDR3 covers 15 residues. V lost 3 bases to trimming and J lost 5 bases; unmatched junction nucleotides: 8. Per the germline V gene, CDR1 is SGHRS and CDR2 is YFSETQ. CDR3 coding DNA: TGCGCCAGCAGCTACGGACAGGGGTCGGAGGAGACCCAGTACTTC. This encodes CASSYGQGSEETQYF.

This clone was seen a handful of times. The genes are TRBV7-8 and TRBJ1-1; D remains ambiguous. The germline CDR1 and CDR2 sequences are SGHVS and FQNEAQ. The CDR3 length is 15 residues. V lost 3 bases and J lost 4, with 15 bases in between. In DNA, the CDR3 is TGTGCCAGCAGCTTTCTGACACGCTTAGGCACTGAAGCTTTCTTT. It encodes CASSFLTRLGTEAFF.

CDR3 nucleotide sequence: TGCGCCAGCAGCTCCCCCGGGACTAGCATCTACGAGCAGTACTTC. As protein: CASSSPGTSIYEQYF. The chain couples TRBV5-1 to TRBJ2-7; TRBD2 matches 9 bases. The germline V gene encodes CDR1 SGHRS and CDR2 YFSETQ. With V trimmed by 3 bases and J by 3 bases, 7 bases remained unmatched. The CDR3 is 15 amino acids.

The DNA for the CDR3 is TGTGCCAGCAGGATAATGGACACTAACACCGGGGAGCTGTTTTTT. It encodes CASRIMDTNTGELFF. The V call is TRBV28, the J call TRBJ2-2; TRBD1 is a possible D gene (5 bases). The V end was cut by 6 bases, the J end by 2 bases, with 13 bases between. The CDR3 is made up of 15 amino acids. Germline loops: CDR1 MDHEN, CDR2 SYDVKM.

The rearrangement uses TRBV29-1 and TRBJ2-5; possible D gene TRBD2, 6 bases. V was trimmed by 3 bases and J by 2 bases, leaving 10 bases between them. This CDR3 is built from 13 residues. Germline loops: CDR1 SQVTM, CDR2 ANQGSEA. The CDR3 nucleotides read TGCAGCGTTGATTTGCGGGGACAAGAGACCCAGTACTTC. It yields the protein CSVDLRGQETQYF.

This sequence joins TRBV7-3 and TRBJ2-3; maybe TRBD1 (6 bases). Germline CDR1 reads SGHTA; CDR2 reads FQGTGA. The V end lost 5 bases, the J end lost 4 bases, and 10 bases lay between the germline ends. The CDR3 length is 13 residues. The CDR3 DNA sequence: TGTGCCAGCAGCAACAGGGATCCAGATACGCAGTATTTT. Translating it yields CASSNRDPDTQYF. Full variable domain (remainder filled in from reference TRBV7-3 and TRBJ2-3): GAGVSQTPSNKVTEKGKYVELRCDPISGHTALYWYRQSLGQGPEFLIYFQGTGAADDSGLPNDRFFAVRPEGSVSTLKIQRTERGDSAVYLCASSNRDPDTQYFGPGTRLTVL.

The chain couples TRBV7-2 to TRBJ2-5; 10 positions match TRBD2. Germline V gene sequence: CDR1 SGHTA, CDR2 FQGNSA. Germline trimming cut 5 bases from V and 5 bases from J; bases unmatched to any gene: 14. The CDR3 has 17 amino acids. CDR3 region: CASSPLAGGTLWETQYF. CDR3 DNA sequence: TGTGCCAGCAGCCCATTAGCGGGAGGAACCCTCTGGGAGACCCAGTACTTC.

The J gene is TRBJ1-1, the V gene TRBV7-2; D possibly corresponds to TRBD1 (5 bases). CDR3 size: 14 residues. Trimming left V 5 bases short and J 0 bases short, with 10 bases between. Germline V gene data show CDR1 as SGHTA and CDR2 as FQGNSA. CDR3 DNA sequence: TGTGCCAGCAGCGCCAGACAGTTGAACACTGAAGCTTTCTTT. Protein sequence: CASSARQLNTEAFF.

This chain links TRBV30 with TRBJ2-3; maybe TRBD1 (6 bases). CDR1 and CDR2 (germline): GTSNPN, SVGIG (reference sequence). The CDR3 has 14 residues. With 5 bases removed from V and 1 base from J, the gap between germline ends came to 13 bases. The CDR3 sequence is CAWGTGTGTDTQYF. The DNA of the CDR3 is TGTGCCTGGGGTACAGGGACGGGCACAGATACGCAGTATTTT.

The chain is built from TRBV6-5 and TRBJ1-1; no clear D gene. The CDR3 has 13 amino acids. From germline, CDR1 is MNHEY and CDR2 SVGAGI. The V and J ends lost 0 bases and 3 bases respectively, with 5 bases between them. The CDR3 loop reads CASSYSADTEAFF. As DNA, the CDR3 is TGTGCCAGCAGTTACTCGGCGGACACTGAAGCTTTCTTT.

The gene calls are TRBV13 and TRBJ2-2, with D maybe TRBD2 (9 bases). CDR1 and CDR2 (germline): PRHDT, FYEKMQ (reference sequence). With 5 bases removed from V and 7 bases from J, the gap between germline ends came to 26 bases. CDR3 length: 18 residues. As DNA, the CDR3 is TGTGCCAGCAGCCTTAGGACAGGGAGAGCGGGAGGAATCGGGGAGCTGTTTTTT. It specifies CASSLRTGRAGGIGELFF.

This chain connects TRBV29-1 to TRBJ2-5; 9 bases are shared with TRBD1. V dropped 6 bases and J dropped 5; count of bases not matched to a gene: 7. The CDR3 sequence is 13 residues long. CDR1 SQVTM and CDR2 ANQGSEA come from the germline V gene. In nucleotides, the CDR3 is TGCAGCGTGGGGGACAGGGTCCGTGAGACCCAGTACTTC. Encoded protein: CSVGDRVRETQYF.

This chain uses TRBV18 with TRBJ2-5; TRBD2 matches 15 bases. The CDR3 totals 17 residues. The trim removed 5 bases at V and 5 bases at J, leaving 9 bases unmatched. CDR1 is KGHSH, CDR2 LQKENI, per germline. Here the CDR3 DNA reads TGTGCCAGCTCATCCGGACTAGCGGGAGGGCCTAGTGAGACCCAGTACTTC. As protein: CASSSGLAGGPSETQYF.